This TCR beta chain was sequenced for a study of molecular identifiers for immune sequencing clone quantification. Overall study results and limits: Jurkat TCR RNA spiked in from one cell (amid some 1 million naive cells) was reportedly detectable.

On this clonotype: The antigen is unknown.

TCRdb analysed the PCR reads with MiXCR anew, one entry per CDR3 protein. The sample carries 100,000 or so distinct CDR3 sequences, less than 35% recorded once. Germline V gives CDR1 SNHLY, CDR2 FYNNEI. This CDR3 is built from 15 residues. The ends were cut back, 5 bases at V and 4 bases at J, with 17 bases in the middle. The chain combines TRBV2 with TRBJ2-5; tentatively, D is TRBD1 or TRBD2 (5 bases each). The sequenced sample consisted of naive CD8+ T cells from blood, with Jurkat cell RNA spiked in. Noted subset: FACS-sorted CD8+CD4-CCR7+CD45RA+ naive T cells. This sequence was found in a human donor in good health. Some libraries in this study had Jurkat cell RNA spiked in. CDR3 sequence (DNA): TGTGCCAGCAGTACTCCGGGACCCAAGACAGAGACCCAGTACTTC. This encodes CASSTPGPKTETQYF.